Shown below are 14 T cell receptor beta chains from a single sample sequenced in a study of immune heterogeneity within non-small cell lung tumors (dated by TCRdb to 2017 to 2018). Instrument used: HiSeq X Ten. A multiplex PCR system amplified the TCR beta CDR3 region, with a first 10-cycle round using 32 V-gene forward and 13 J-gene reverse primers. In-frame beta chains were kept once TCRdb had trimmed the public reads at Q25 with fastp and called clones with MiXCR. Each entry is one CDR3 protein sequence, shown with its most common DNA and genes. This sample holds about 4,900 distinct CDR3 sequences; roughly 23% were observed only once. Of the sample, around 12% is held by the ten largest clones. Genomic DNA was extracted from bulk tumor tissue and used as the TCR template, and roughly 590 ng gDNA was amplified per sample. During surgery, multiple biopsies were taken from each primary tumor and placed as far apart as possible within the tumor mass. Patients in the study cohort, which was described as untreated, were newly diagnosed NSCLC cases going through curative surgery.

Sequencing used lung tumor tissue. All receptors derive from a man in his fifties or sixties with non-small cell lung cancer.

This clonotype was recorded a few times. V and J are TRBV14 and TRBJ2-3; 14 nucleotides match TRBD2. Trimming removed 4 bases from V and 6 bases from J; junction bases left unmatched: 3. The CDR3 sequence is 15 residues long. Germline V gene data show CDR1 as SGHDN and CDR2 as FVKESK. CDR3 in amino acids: CASSRTSGRIDTQYF. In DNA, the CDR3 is TGTGCCAGCAGCCGGACTAGCGGGAGGATTGATACGCAGTATTTT.

DNA of the CDR3: TGTGCCACCAGTGAGGGCGGGGGATTCACAGATACGCAGTATTTT. Its protein is CATSEGGGFTDTQYF. The chain joins TRBV24-1 to TRBJ2-3, with 7 positions matching TRBD2. The ends lost 4 bases at V and 2 bases at J; junction bases unmatched: 5. This CDR3 contains 15 residues. The V gene's germline CDR1 is KGHDR and CDR2 SFDVKD.

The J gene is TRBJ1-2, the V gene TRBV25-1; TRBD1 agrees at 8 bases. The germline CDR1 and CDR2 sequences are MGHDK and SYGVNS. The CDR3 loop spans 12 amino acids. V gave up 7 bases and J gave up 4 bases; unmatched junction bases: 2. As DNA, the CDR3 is TGTGCCAGCAATACAGGGGGCTATGGCTACACCTTC. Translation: CASNTGGYGYTF.

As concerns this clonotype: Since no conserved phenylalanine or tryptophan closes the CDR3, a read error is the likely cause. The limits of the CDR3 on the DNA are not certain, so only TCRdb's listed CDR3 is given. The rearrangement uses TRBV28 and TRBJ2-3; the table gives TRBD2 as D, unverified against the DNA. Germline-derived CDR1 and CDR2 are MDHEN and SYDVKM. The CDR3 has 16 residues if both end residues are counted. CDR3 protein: CASRPAGLLYEQYFGP.

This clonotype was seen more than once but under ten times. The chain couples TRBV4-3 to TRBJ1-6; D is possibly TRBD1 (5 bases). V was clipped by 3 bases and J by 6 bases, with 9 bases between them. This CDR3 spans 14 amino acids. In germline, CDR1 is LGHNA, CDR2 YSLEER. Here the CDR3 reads CASSQGTSNSPLHF. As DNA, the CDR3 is TGCGCCAGCAGCCAGGGGACGTCTAATTCACCCCTCCACTTT.

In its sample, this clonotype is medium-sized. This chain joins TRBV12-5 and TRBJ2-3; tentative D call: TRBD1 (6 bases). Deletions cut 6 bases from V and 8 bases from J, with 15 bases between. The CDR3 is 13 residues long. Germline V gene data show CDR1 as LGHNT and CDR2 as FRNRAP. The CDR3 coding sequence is TGTGCTAGTGGAACTACAGGGAGTGGTACGCAGTATTTT. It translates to CASGTTGSGTQYF.

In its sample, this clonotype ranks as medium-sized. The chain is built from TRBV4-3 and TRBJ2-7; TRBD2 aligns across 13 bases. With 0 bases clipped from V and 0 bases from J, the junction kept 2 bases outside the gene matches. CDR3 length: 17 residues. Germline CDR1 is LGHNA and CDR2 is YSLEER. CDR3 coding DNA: TGCGCCAGCAGCCAAGAACTAGCGGGAGGGAGCTCCTACGAGCAGTACTTC. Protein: CASSQELAGGSSYEQYF.

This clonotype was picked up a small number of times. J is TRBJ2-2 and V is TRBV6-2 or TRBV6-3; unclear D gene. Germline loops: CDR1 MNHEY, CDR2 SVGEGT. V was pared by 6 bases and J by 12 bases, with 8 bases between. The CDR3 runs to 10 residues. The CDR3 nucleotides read TGTGCCAGCAGGTCGTACCAGCTGTTTTTT. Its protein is CASRSYQLFF.

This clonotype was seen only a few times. CDR3 sequence (DNA): TGCAGTGCTAGCAGGACAGTAAATAATTCACCCCTCCACTTT. Its protein is CSASRTVNNSPLHF. V and J are TRBV20-1 and TRBJ1-6, with a possible D match to TRBD1 (6 bases). Trimming took 3 bases from V and 5 from J, leaving 11 bases between them. CDR1 is DFQATT, CDR2 SNEGSKA, per germline (reference sequence). This CDR3 spans 14 amino acids.

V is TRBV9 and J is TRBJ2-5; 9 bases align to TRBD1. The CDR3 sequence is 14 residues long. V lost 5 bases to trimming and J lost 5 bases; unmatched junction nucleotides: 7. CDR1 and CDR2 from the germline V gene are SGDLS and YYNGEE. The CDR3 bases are TGTGCCAGCAGTGCTACAGGGGGCCGGGAGACCCAGTACTTC. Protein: CASSATGGRETQYF.

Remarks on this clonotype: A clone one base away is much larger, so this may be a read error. For the CDR3, the DNA is TGTGCCAGCGGTAGCGGGACAAGCTACGAGCAGTACTTC. This sequence encodes CASGSGTSYEQYF. This chain uses TRBV25-1 with TRBJ2-7, with 8 bases lining up with TRBD2. The CDR3 consists of 13 residues. V was pared by 8 bases and J by 3 bases, with 6 bases of the junction left unmatched. Germline V gene lookup returns CDR1 MGHDK and CDR2 SYGVNS.

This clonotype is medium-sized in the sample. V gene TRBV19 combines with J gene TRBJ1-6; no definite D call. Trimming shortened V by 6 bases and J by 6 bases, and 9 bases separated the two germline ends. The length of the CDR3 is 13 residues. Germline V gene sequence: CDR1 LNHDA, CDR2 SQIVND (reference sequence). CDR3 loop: CASSQTINSPLHF. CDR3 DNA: TGTGCCAGTAGCCAGACGATTAATTCACCCCTCCACTTT. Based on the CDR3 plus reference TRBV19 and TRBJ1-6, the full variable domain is DGGITQSPKYLFRKEGQNVTLSCEQNLNHDAMYWYRQDPGQGLRLIYYSQIVNDFQKGDIAEGYSVSREKKESFPLTVTSAQKNPTAFYLCASSQTINSPLHFGNGTRLTVT.

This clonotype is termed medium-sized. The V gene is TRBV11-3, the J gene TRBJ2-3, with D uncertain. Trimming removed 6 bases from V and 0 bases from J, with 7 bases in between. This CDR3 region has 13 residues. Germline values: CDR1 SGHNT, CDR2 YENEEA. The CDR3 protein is CASSEPSTDTQYF. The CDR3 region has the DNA TGTGCCAGCAGTGAGCCTAGCACAGATACGCAGTATTTT. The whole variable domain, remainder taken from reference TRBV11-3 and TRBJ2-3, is EAGVVQSPRYKIIEKKQPVAFWCNPISGHNTLYWYLQNLGQGPELLIRYENEEAVDDSQLPKDRFSAERLKGVDSTLKIQPAELGDSAVYLCASSEPSTDTQYFGPGTRLTVL.

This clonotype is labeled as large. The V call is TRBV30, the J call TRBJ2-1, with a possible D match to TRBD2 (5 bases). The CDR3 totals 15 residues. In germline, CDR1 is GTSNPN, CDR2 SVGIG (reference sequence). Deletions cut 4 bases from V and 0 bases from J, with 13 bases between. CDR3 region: CAWMGWEHSYNEQFF. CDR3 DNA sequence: TGTGCCTGGATGGGGTGGGAGCACTCCTACAATGAGCAGTTCTTC. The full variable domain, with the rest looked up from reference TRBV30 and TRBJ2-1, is SQTIHQWPATLVQPVGSPLSLECTVEGTSNPNLYWYRQAAGRGLQLLFYSVGIGQISSEVPQNLSASRPQDRQFILSSKKLLLSDSGFYLCAWMGWEHSYNEQFFGPGTRLTVL.